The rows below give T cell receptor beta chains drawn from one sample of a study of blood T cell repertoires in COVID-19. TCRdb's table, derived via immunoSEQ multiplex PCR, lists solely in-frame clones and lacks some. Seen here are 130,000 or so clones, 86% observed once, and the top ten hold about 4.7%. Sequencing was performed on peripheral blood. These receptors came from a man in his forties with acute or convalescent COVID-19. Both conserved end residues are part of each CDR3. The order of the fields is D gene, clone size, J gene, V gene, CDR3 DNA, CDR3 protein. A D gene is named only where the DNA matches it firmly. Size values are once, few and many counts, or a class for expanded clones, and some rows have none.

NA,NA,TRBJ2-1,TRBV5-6,TGTGCCAGCAGCTTGGGCAGTAAGTTCTCCTACAATGAGCAGTTCTTC,CASSLGSKFSYNEQFF
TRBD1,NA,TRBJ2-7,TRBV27,TGTGCCAGCAGTTCAACAGGGGCCTACGAGCAGTACTTC,CASSSTGAYEQYF
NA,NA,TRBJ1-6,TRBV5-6,TGTGCCAGCAGGTTCTCAGGCTCCTATAATTCACCCCTCCACTTT,CASRFSGSYNSPLHF
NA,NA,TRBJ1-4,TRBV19,TGTGCCAGTAGTACAGTAAGGGGGTCTAATGAAAAACTGTTTTTT,CASSTVRGSNEKLFF
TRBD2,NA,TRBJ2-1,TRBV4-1,TGCGCCAGCACACAACTAGCGGGAGGGGTATTAAATGAGCAGTTCTTC,CASTQLAGGVLNEQFF
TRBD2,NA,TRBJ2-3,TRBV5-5,TGTGCCAGCAGCTTGGGGCTACTAGCGGGGGCAGATACGCAGTATTTT,CASSLGLLAGADTQYF
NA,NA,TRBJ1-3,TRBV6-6,TGTGCCAGCAGTTACGAATCAACAAACTCTGGAAACACCATATATTTT,CASSYESTNSGNTIYF
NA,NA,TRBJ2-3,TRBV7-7,TGTGCCAGCAGCTTAGCGGGAGGCCCCCCCGCAGATACGCAGTATTTT,CASSLAGGPPADTQYF
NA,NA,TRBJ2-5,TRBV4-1,TGCGCCAGCAGCCAAGCCCGGCGGATCGGGGAGACCCAGTACTTC,CASSQARRIGETQYF
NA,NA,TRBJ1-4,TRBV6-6,TGTGCCAGCAGCCGTGGGGGCACGGATGAAAAACTGTTTTTT,CASSRGGTDEKLFF
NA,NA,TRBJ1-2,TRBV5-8,TGTGCCAGCAGCCCACATACCGGCGGGGGAGGGAGCGGCTACACCTTC,CASSPHTGGGGSGYTF
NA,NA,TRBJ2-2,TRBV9,TGTGCCAGCAGTCCTTCTTATCTACTCACCGGGGAGCTGTTTTTT,CASSPSYLLTGELFF
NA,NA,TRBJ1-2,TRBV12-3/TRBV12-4,TGTGCCAGCACTGGACAGCTCGGTAGGGGCTACACCTTC,CASTGQLGRGYTF
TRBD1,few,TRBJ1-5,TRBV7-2,TGTGCCAGCAGCCCAAGAGTAAACAGGGGGGATCAGCCCCAGCATTTT,CASSPRVNRGDQPQHF
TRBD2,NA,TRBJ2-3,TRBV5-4,TGTGCCAGCAGCTTGTTGATCCTAGCGGGTAATTTGGATACGCAGTATTTT,CASSLLILAGNLDTQYF
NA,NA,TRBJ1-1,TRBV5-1,TGCGCCAGCAGCGCCAGGGGCCTGGGCACTGAAGCTTTCTTT,CASSARGLGTEAFF
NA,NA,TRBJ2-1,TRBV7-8,TGTGCCAGCAGCCCGCGGAGGTACAATGAGCAGTTCTTC,CASSPRRYNEQFF
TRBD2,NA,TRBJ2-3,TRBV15,TGTGCCACCAGCAGAGGCCTAGCGGACGTCACAGATACGCAGTATTTT,CATSRGLADVTDTQYF
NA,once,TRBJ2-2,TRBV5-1,TGCGCCAGCAGCTTTGACTACGGGAACACCGGGGAGCTGTTTTTT,CASSFDYGNTGELFF
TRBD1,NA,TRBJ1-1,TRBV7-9,TGTGCCAGCAGCTTCGACAGGGGAAGGCCTTTCTTT,CASSFDRGRPFF
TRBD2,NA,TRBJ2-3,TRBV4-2,TGTGCCAGCAGCCAAGGTCGTGGATGGGGAGGGCCATCAGATACGCAGTATTTT,CASSQGRGWGGPSDTQYF
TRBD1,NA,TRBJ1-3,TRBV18,TGTGCCAGCTCACCGGGACAGAAAGCTGGAAACACCATATATTTT,CASSPGQKAGNTIYF
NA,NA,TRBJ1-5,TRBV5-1,TGCGCCAGCAGCTTGGATCCGGGGGAGCCCCAGCATTTT,CASSLDPGEPQHF
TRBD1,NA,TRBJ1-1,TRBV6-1,TGTGCCAGCAGTGAAGCCGCCGACAGGGGGTGGACTGAAGCTTTCTTT,CASSEAADRGWTEAFF
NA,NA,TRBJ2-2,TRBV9,TGTGCCAGCAGCGTAGGGTCACTTAACGCCGGGGAGCTGTTTTTT,CASSVGSLNAGELFF
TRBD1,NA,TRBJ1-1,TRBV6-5,TGTGCCAGCAGTTACAGACAGGGAGGCGCTGAAGCTTTCTTT,CASSYRQGGAEAFF
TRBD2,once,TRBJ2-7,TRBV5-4,TGTGCCAGCAGCTTGGGACTAGCGGGCCCCTACGAGCAGTACTTC,CASSLGLAGPYEQYF
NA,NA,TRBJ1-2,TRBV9,TGTGCCAGCAGCGTAGACGGTAACTATGGCTACACCTTC,CASSVDGNYGYTF
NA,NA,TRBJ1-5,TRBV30,TGTGCCTGGGGTACAGCTAGCAATCAGCCCCAGCATTTT,CAWGTASNQPQHF
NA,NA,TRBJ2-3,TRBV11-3,TGTGCCAGCAGCTTAAGTACAGGGATCACAGATACGCAGTATTTT,CASSLSTGITDTQYF
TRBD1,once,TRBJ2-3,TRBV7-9,TGTGCCAGCAGCCTCGGACAGGGGGCGTCAGATACGCAGTATTTT,CASSLGQGASDTQYF
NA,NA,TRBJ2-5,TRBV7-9,TGTGCCAGCAGCTTGGCCAGGGAAGAGACCCAGTACTTC,CASSLAREETQYF
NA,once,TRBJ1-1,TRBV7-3,TGTGCCAGCAGCTTAAGGGCGGGGGACACTGAAGCTTTCTTT,CASSLRAGDTEAFF
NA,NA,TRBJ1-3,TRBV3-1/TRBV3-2,TGTGCCAGCAGCCAAGACTACTCGGACAGAAACACCATATATTTT,CASSQDYSDRNTIYF
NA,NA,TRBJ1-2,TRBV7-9,TGTGCCAGCAGCTTTACTAGAGGAGACTATGGCTACACCTTC,CASSFTRGDYGYTF